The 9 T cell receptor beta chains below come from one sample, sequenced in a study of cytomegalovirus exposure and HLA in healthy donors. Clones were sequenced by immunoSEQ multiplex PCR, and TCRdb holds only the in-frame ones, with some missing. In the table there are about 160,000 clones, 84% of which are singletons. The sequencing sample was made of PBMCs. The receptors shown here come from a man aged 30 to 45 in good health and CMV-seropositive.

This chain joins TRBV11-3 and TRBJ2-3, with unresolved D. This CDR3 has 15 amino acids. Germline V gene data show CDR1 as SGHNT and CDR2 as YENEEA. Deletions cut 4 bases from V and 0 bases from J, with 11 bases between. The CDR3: CASSSRSGSTDTQYF. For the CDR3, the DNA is TGTGCCAGCAGCTCCCGATCCGGGAGCACAGATACGCAGTATTTT.

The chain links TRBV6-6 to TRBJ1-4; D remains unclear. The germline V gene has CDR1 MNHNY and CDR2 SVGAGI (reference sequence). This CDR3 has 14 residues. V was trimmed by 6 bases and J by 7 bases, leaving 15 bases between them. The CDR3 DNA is TGTGCCAGCAGCCGACCTAACAGTGGTGAAAAACTGTTTTTT. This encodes CASSRPNSGEKLFF.

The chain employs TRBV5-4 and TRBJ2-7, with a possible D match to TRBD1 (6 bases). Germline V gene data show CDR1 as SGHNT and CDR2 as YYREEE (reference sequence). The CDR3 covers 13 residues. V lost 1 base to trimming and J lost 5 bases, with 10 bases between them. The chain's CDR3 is CASSLTGSDEQYF. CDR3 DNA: TGTGCCAGCAGCTTGACAGGGAGCGACGAGCAGTACTTC.

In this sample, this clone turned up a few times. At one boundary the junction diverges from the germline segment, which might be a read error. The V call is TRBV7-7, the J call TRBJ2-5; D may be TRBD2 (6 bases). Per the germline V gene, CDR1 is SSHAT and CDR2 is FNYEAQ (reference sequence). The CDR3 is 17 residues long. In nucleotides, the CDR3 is TGTGCTAGCAGCTTATTTGGTGGGTTCGGGGGTCAAGAGACCCAGTACTTC. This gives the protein CASSLFGGFGGQETQYF. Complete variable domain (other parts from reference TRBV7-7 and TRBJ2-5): GAGVSQSPRYKVTKRGQDVTLRCDPISSHATLYWYQQALGQGPEFLTYFNYEAQPDKSGLPSDRFSAERPEGSISTLTIQRTEQRDSAMYRCASSLFGGFGGQETQYFGPGTRLLVL.

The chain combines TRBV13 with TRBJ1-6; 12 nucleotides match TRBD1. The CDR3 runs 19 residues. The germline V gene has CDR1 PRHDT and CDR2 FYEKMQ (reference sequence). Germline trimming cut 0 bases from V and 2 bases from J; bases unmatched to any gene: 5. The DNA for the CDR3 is TGTGCCAGCAGCTTAGGGGGACAGGGGGCTTTCCCCTATAATTCACCCCTCCACTTT. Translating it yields CASSLGGQGAFPYNSPLHF.

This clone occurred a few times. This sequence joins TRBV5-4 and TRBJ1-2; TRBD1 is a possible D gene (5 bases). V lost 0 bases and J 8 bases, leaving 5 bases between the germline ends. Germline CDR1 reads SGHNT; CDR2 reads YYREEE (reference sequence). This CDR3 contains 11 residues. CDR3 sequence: CASSLGGGYTF. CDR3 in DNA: TGTGCCAGCAGCTTGGGGGGCGGCTACACCTTC.

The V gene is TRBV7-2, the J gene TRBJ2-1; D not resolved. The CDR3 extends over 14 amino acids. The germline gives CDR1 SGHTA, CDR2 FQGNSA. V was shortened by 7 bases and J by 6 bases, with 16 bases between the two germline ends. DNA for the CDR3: TGTGCCAGCACCCCTAGAGCCCGGGTCAATGAGCAGTTCTTC. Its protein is CASTPRARVNEQFF.

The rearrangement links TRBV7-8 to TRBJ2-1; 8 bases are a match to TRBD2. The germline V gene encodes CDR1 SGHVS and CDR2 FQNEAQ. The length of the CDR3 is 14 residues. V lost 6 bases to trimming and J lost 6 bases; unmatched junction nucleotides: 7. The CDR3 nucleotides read TGTGCCAGCAGTTCGCTAGCGGGCCGCAATGAGCAGTTCTTC. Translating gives CASSSLAGRNEQFF.

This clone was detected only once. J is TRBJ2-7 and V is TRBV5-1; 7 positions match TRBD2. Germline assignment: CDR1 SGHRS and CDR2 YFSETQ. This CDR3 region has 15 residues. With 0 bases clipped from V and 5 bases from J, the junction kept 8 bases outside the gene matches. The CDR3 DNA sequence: TGCGCCAGCAGCTTGGCCGGGGAGGGGCGGCACGAGCAGTACTTC. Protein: CASSLAGEGRHEQYF.